A selection of T cell receptor beta chains follows, all from one sample in a study of blood T cell repertoires in COVID-19. The data were produced by immunoSEQ multiplex PCR, yet TCRdb's version contains in-frame clones alone and is incomplete. Seen here are about 220,000 clones, around 83% observed once, and the top ten hold less than 9.5%. Specimen: peripheral blood. These receptors were collected from a woman over 75 with COVID-19, enrolled during active disease. The CDR3 runs from the conserved cysteine through the conserved F or W. A D gene is named only where the DNA matches it firmly.

d_call,v_call,cdr3_aa
.,TRBV12-3/TRBV12-4,CASRTQGRDTIYF
.,TRBV28,CASSSPGAYEQYF
.,TRBV12-3/TRBV12-4,CASSLTGTQYF
.,TRBV28,CASSFIRANEQYF
.,TRBV6-6,CASSYGGQEGMQFF
.,TRBV3-1/TRBV3-2,CASSQDPRGEQYF
TRBD1,TRBV5-1,CASSSQGSGQGYGYTF
.,TRBV14,CASSQYGGTEAFF
.,TRBV6-5,CASRGSQHGYTF
.,TRBV6-2/TRBV6-3,CASSYSSNYGYTF
TRBD2,TRBV19,CASSLQGGGLAEEQFF
.,TRBV11-3,CASSARGSGDNEQFF
TRBD2,TRBV4-3,CASSHGTSGSLGTGELFF
TRBD1,TRBV6-6,CASSPTGVTSQPQHF
TRBD1,TRBV5-1,CASSLTGGSGNTIYF
TRBD1,TRBV7-9,CASSLTGGEYGYTF
TRBD2,TRBV6-6,CASSYGTSGANIQYF
TRBD2,TRBV29-1,CSVVGTSGNADTQYF
TRBD1,TRBV20-1,CSASYGSRRGHSSNEKLFF
.,TRBV7-2,CASSFRRGNTEAFF
TRBD1,TRBV5-1,CASSSDRGDDEQYF
.,TRBV6-5,CATETQALEKLFF